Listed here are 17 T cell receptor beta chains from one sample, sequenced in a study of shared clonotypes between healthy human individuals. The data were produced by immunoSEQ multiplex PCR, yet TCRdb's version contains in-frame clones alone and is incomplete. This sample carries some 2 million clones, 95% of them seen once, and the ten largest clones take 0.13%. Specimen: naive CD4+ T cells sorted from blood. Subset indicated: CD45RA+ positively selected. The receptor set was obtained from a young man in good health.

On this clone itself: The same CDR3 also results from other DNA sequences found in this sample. The CDR3 DNA follows: TGTGCCAGCAGCGTAGAGCTAGCAACAGATACGCAGTATTTT. Translated, it gives CASSVELATDTQYF. The V call is TRBV9, the J call TRBJ2-3, with D possibly TRBD2 on 5 matching bases. CDR1 is SGDLS and CDR2 is YYNGEE in the germline V gene. V shed 0 bases and J shed 3 bases, with 8 bases lying between them. The CDR3 is 14 amino acids. Full variable domain (outside the CDR3, taken from reference TRBV9 and TRBJ2-3): DSGVTQTPKHLITATGQRVTLRCSPRSGDLSVYWYQQSLDQGLQFLIQYYNGEERAKGNILERFSAQQFPDLHSELNLSSLELGDSALYFCASSVELATDTQYFGPGTRLTVL.

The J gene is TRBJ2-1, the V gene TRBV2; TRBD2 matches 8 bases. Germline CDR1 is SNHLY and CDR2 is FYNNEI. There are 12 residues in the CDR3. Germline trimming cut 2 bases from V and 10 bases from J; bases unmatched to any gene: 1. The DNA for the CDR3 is TGTGCCAGCAGTGAACTAGCGGGCGAGCAGTTCTTC. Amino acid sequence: CASSELAGEQFF.

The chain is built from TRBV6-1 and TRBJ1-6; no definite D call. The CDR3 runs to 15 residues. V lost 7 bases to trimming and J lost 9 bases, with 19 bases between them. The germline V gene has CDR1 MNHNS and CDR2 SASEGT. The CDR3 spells CASTPQWRGISPLHF. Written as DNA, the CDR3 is TGTGCCAGCACCCCCCAATGGCGGGGAATTTCACCCCTCCACTTT.

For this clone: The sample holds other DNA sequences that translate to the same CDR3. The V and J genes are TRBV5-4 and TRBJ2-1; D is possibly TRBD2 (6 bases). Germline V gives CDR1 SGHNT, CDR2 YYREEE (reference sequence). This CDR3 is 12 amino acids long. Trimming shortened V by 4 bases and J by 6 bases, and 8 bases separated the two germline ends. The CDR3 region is CASSLLANEQFF. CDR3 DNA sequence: TGTGCCAGCAGCCTACTAGCCAATGAGCAGTTCTTC.

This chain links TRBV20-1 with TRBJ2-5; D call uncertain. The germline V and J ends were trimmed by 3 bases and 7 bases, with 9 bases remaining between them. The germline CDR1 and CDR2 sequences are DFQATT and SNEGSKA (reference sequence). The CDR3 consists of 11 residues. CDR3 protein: CSASLEGTQYF. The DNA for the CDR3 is TGCAGTGCTAGCCTTGAAGGGACCCAGTACTTC.

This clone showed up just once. The DNA for the CDR3 is TGCGCCAGCAGTAAAACCGGGACATCTGAAAAACTGTTTTTT. Translated, it gives CASSKTGTSEKLFF. V and J are TRBV4-1 and TRBJ1-4; D might be TRBD1 (6 bases). Looked up from germline, CDR1 is MGHRA and CDR2 is YSYEKL. V was trimmed by 6 bases and J by 7 bases, leaving 15 bases between them. The CDR3 runs 14 residues.

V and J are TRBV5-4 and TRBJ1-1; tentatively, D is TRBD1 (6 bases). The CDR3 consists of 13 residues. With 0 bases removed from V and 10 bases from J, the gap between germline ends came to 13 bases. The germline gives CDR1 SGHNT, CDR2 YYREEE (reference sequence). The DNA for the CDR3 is TGTGCCAGCAGCTTGGAGGGGGGAGTGAGAGCTTTCTTT. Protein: CASSLEGGVRAFF.

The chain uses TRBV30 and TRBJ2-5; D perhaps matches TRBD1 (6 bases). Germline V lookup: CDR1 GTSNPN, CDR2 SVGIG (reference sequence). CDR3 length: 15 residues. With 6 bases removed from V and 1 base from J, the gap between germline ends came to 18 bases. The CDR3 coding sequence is TGTGCCTGCCGGTCTTACAGGGTCACCCAAGAGACCCAGTACTTC. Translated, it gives CACRSYRVTQETQYF.

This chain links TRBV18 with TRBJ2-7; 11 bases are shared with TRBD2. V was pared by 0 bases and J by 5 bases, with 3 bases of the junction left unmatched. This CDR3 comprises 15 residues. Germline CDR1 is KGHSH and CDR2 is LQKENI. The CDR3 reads CASSPPTSGDHEQYF. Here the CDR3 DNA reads TGTGCCAGCTCACCACCGACTAGCGGGGACCACGAGCAGTACTTC.

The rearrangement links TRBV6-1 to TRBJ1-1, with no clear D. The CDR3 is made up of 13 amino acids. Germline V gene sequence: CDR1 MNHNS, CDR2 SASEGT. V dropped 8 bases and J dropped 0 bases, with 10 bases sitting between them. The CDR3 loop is CASWREMNTEAFF. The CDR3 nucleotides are TGTGCCAGCTGGAGAGAGATGAACACTGAAGCTTTCTTT.

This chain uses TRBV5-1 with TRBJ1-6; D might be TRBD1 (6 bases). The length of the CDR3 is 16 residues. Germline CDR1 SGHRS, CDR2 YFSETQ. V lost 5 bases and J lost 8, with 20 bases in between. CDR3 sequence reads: CASRAGGSGEYSPLHF. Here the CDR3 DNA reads TGCGCCAGCAGGGCCGGCGGGTCAGGGGAGTATTCACCCCTCCACTTT. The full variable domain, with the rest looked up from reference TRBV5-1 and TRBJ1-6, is KAGVTQTPRYLIKTRGQQVTLSCSPISGHRSVSWYQQTPGQGLQFLFEYFSETQRNKGNFPGRFSGRQFSNSRSEMNVSTLELGDSALYLCASRAGGSGEYSPLHFGNGTRLTVT.

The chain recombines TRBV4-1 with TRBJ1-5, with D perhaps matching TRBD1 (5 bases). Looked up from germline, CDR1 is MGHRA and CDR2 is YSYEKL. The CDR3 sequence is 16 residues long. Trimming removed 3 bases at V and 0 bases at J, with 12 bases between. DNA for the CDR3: TGCGCCAGCAGCCAGGGTTCTGGACATAGCAATCAGCCCCAGCATTTT. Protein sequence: CASSQGSGHSNQPQHF.

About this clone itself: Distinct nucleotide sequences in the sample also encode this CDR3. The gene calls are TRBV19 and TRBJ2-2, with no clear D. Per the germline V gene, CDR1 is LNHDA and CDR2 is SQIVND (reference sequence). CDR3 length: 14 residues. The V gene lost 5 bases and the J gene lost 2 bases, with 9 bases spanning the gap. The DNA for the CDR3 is TGTGCCAGTAGTGCCGGAGCTAACACCGGGGAGCTGTTTTTT. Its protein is CASSAGANTGELFF.

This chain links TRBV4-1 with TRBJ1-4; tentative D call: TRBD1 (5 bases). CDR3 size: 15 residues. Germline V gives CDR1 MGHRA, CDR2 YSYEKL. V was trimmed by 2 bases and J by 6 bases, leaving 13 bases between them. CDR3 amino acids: CASSQFSKGDEKLFF. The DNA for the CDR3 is TGCGCCAGCAGCCAATTTTCCAAAGGGGATGAAAAACTGTTTTTT.

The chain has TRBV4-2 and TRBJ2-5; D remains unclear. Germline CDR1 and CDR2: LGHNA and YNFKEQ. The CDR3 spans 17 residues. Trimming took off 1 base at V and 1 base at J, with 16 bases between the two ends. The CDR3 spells CASSQGVKDRTQETQYF. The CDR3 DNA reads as TGTGCCAGCAGCCAAGGCGTGAAGGACCGGACCCAAGAGACCCAGTACTTC.

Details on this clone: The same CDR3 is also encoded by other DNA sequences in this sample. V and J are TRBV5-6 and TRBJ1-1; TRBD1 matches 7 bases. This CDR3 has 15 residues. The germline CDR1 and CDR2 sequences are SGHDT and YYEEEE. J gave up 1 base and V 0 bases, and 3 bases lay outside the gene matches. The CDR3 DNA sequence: TGTGCCAGCAGCTTGGACAGGGGAAGGAACACTGAAGCTTTCTTT. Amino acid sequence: CASSLDRGRNTEAFF.

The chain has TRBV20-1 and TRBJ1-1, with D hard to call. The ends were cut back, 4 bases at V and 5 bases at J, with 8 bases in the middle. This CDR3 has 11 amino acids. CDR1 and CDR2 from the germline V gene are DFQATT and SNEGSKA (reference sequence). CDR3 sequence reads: CSAIDLTEAFF. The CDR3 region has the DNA TGCAGTGCTATTGATCTAACTGAAGCTTTCTTT.